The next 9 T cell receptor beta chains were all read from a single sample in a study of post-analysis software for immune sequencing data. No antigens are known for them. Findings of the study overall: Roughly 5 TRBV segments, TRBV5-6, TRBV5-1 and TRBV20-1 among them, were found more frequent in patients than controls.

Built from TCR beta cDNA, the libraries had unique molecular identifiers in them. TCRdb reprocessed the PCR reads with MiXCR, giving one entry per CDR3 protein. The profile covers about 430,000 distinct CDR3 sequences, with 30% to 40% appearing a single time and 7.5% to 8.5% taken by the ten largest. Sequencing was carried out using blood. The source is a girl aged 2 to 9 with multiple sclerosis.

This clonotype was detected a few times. The CDR3, as DNA: TGCAGCGTTCACCGTTTTCCGAACACTGAAGCTTTCTTT. This translates into CSVHRFPNTEAFF. The genes are TRBV29-1 and TRBJ1-1; D is uncertain. V was trimmed by 5 bases and J by 1 base, leaving 11 bases between them. From germline, CDR1 is SQVTM and CDR2 ANQGSEA. This CDR3 is built from 13 residues.

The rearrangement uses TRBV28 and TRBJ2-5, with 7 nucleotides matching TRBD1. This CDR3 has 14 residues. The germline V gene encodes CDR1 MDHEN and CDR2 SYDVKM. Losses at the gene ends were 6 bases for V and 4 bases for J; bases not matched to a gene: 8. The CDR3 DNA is TGTGCCAGCAGACGGACAGGCCTGGGAGAGACCCAGTACTTC. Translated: CASRRTGLGETQYF.

The CDR3 spells CASSTRTSGTNEQFF. CDR3 nucleotides: TGCGCCAGCAGCACCAGGACTAGCGGGACAAATGAGCAGTTCTTC. The chain joins TRBV5-1 to TRBJ2-1; TRBD2 aligns across 12 bases. The CDR3 is made up of 15 amino acids. The ends lost 4 bases at V and 7 bases at J; junction bases unmatched: 6. Germline loops: CDR1 SGHRS, CDR2 YFSETQ.

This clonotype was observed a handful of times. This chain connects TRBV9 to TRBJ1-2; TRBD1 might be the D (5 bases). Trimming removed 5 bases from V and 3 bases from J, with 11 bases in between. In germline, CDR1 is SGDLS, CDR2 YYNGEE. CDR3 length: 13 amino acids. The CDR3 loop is CASSIDSDYGYTF. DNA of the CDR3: TGTGCCAGCAGTATCGACAGTGACTATGGCTACACCTTC.

CDR3 loop: CASSATGGRNNEQFF. For the CDR3, the DNA is TGTGCCAGCAGTGCGACGGGGGGGCGTAACAATGAGCAGTTCTTC. This sequence joins TRBV2 and TRBJ2-1; 8 bases agree with TRBD2. The CDR3 is 15 residues long. Trimming cost V 4 bases and J 5 bases; bases outside gene matches: 7. CDR1 SNHLY and CDR2 FYNNEI come from the germline V gene.

The CDR3 is CASSGGGQETQYF. The DNA for the CDR3 is TGCGCCAGCAGCGGAGGAGGACAAGAGACCCAGTACTTC. This chain connects TRBV5-1 to TRBJ2-5; D is possibly TRBD2 (5 bases). Trimming stripped 4 bases from V and 2 bases from J, with 9 bases between. The CDR3 sequence is 13 residues long. The V gene's germline CDR1 is SGHRS and CDR2 YFSETQ.

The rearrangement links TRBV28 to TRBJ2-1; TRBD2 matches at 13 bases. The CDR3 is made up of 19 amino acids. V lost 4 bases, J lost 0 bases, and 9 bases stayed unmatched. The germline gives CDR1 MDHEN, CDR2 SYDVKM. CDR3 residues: CASSSRLAGGLRSYNEQFF. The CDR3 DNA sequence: TGTGCCAGCAGTTCCAGACTAGCGGGGGGCCTTCGCTCCTACAATGAGCAGTTCTTC.

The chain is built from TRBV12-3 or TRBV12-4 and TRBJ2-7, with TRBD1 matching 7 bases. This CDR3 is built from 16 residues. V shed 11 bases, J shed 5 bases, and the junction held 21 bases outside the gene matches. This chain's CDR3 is CAGPRSGTEGGHEQYF. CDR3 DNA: TGTGCCGGACCCCGCTCCGGGACAGAGGGCGGCCACGAGCAGTACTTC.

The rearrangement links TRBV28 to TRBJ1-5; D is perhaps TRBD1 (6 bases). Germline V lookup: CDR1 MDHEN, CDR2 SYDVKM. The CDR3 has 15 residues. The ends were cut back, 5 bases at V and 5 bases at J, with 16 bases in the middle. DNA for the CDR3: TGTGCCAGCAGTCCTCGACAGGCGGGGTATCAGCCCCAGCATTTT. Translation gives CASSPRQAGYQPQHF.